One sample yielded the 19 T cell receptor beta chains listed below, sequenced in a study of cytomegalovirus exposure and HLA in healthy donors. 13 Jbeta primers and 60 Vbeta primers were used for the PCR. The method was immunoSEQ multiplex PCR; TCRdb's version includes in-frame clones alone and lacks a portion of them. This sample has about 160,000 clones, with about four fifths found just once. The source material was PBMCs. These receptors were taken from a man aged 30-40 years in good health and CMV-seronegative.

V usage is TRBV28 and J usage is TRBJ2-5, with TRBD2 matching 11 bases. The DNA matches TRBJ2-7 better at its end, which makes the J call doubtful. The germline CDR1 and CDR2 sequences are MDHEN and SYDVKM. The CDR3 extends over 18 amino acids. The CDR3 coding sequence is TGTGCCAGCAGTCCACGAGGACTAGCGGGCTCCTACTCCTACGAGCAGTACTTC. Its translation: CASSPRGLAGSYSYEQYF.

The chain recombines TRBV28 with TRBJ1-2; the D is unclear. Trimming removed 8 bases at V and 5 bases at J, with 15 bases between. This CDR3 region has 13 residues. From germline, CDR1 is MDHEN and CDR2 SYDVKM. CDR3 amino acids: CASVPPGLYGYTF. DNA for the CDR3: TGTGCCAGCGTACCCCCTGGGCTTTATGGCTACACCTTC.

The rearrangement links TRBV5-1 to TRBJ1-5, with D perhaps matching TRBD1 (5 bases). Germline assignment: CDR1 SGHRS and CDR2 YFSETQ. This CDR3 contains 15 residues. Trimming left V 0 bases short and J 3 bases short, with 10 bases between. The CDR3 is CASSLESGNNQPQHF. In nucleotides, the CDR3 is TGCGCCAGCAGCTTGGAGTCAGGGAACAATCAGCCCCAGCATTTT.

The J gene is TRBJ1-2, the V gene TRBV6-6; D remains unclear. Trimming shortened V by 5 bases and J by 2 bases, and 9 bases separated the two germline ends. Per germline, CDR1 MNHNY and CDR2 SVGAGI (reference sequence). This CDR3 region has 13 residues. The CDR3 sequence: CASSPVTNYGYTF. CDR3 DNA sequence: TGTGCCAGCAGTCCAGTCACAAACTATGGCTACACCTTC.

V is TRBV7-6 and J is TRBJ1-1; maybe TRBD1 (6 bases). Germline V gene data show CDR1 as SGHVS and CDR2 as FNYEAQ. This CDR3 is built from 12 residues. V was shortened by 5 bases and J by 8 bases, with 12 bases between the two germline ends. This CDR3 is CASSRGGTEAFF. CDR3 DNA: TGTGCCAGCAGCCGGGGGGGGACAGAAGCTTTCTTT. Using reference TRBV7-6 and TRBJ1-1 for the parts outside the CDR3, the full variable domain is GAGVSQSPRYKVTKRGQDVALRCDPISGHVSLYWYRQALGQGPEFLTYFNYEAQQDKSGLPNDRFSAERPEGSISTLTIQRTEQRDSAMYRCASSRGGTEAFFGQGTRLTVV.

The rearrangement links TRBV27 to TRBJ1-1; no definite D call. Between the trimmed V and J ends, which lost 4 bases and 3 bases, there was a span of 9 bases. The CDR3 sequence is 13 residues long. Germline-derived CDR1 and CDR2 are MNHEY and SMNVEV (reference sequence). CDR3 amino acids: CASSSILDTEAFF. The CDR3 nucleotides are TGTGCCAGCAGTTCTATTTTGGACACTGAAGCTTTCTTT.

J is TRBJ1-4 and V is TRBV2; possible D gene TRBD1, 6 bases. This CDR3 is built from 17 residues. The germline V gene has CDR1 SNHLY and CDR2 FYNNEI. Between the trimmed V and J ends, which lost 7 bases and 0 bases, there was a span of 18 bases. The CDR3 here is CASNRIQGSATNEKLFF. Written as DNA, the CDR3 is TGTGCCAGCAATCGTATCCAGGGGTCTGCAACTAATGAAAAACTGTTTTTT.

The rearrangement joins TRBV7-9 to TRBJ1-4; D uncertain. The CDR3 consists of 12 residues. Germline loops: CDR1 SEHNR, CDR2 FQNEAQ (reference sequence). For the CDR3, the DNA is TGTGCTACCAGGCCAGATAATGAAAAACTGTTTTTT. Translation gives CATRPDNEKLFF.

CDR3 sequence: CASSERQDTYEQYF. The CDR3, as DNA: TGTGCCAGCAGTGAAAGGCAGGACACCTACGAGCAGTACTTC. This rearrangement joins TRBV25-1 to TRBJ2-5, with a tentative D call TRBD1 (5 bases). The J call could be wrong; TRBJ2-7 is a better fit for the DNA end. This CDR3 has 14 residues. Germline V gene sequence: CDR1 MGHDK, CDR2 SYGVNS.

The chain has TRBV10-3 and TRBJ1-5; D perhaps matches TRBD1 (5 bases). Trimming shortened V by 8 bases and J by 2 bases, and 19 bases separated the two germline ends. This CDR3 has 16 amino acids. Germline V lookup: CDR1 ENHRY, CDR2 SYGVKD. This CDR3 reads CAISTRGGGGNQPQHF. DNA for the CDR3: TGTGCCATCTCCACTCGCGGGGGAGGGGGCAATCAGCCCCAGCATTTT.

This clone appeared once. The chain employs TRBV5-8 and TRBJ1-4, with 11 bases lining up with TRBD1. The CDR3 is 14 residues long. J lost 7 bases, V lost 3 bases, and 2 bases had no gene match. Germline V gives CDR1 SGHTS, CDR2 YDEGEE. The CDR3 loop is CASSSGTGGEKLFF. CDR3 bases: TGTGCCAGCAGCTCCGGGACAGGGGGTGAAAAACTGTTTTTT.

The chain uses TRBV7-3 and TRBJ2-1; 8 bases map to TRBD2. V lost 2 bases and J lost 10; bases outside the gene matches: 10. The germline V gene has CDR1 SGHTA and CDR2 FQGTGA. The CDR3 runs 15 residues. DNA of the CDR3: TGTGCCAGCAGCTTACAAGCGGGGGCCGTGGGGGAGCAGTTCTTC. This encodes CASSLQAGAVGEQFF.

J is TRBJ2-2 and V is TRBV6-6, with D possibly matching TRBD2 (5 bases). The germline V gene has CDR1 MNHNY and CDR2 SVGAGI (reference sequence). The CDR3 extends over 14 amino acids. The V end lost 8 bases, the J end lost 6 bases, and 16 bases lay between the germline ends. The CDR3 reads CASGETGRAGELFF. As DNA, the CDR3 is TGTGCCAGCGGGGAGACCGGACGGGCCGGGGAGCTGTTTTTT.

This clone was observed a handful of times. The chain uses TRBV2 and TRBJ2-7; TRBD2 aligns across 13 bases. This CDR3 has 15 amino acids. Per germline, CDR1 SNHLY and CDR2 FYNNEI. After removal of 3 bases from V and 7 bases from J, the junction contained 6 bases not matched to a gene. DNA of the CDR3: TGTGCCAGCAGTGAGGGACTAGCGGGATTCGAAGAGCAGTACTTC. It yields the protein CASSEGLAGFEEQYF. The full variable domain, in which reference TRBV2 and TRBJ2-7 provide the parts outside the CDR3, is EPEVTQTPSHQVTQMGQEVILRCVPISNHLYFYWYRQILGQKVEFLVSFYNNEISEKSEIFDDQFSVERPDGSNFTLKIRSTKLEDSAMYFCASSEGLAGFEEQYFGPGTRLTVT.

The chain carries TRBV28 and TRBJ1-5; 10 nucleotides align to TRBD1. The V segment lost 7 bases and the J segment 7 bases; nucleotides outside the gene matches: 13. The CDR3 runs 16 residues. From germline, CDR1 is MDHEN and CDR2 SYDVKM. This chain's CDR3 is CASNPRRDRGGQPQHF. The CDR3 DNA reads as TGTGCCAGCAACCCCCGCCGGGACAGGGGCGGGCAGCCCCAGCATTTT.

In its sample, this clone was seen once. The chain has TRBV11-1 and TRBJ2-5, with D hard to call. V lost 5 bases and J lost 0, with 16 bases in between. CDR1 and CDR2 (germline): SGHAT, FQDESV (reference sequence). There are 16 residues in the CDR3. The CDR3 DNA reads TGTGCCAGCAGCGCTACCCCTCAGGTGGACCAAGAGACCCAGTACTTC. Translation: CASSATPQVDQETQYF.

This clone has a handful of counts. The chain has TRBV5-4 and TRBJ2-4; a weak D match, TRBD2 (6 bases). The length of the CDR3 is 16 residues. Germline V CDR1 and CDR2: SGHNT, YYREEE (reference sequence). The V gene lost 1 base and the J gene lost 5 bases, with 16 bases spanning the gap. The CDR3 DNA reads as TGTGCCAGCAGCTTGCGCGGCCTCGGGGGACAAAACATTCAGTACTTC. It encodes CASSLRGLGGQNIQYF.

A few counts support this clone. The chain joins TRBV6-5 to TRBJ1-1; D uncertain. CDR3 size: 14 residues. Germline assignment: CDR1 MNHEY and CDR2 SVGAGI. V was trimmed by 3 bases and J by 3 bases, leaving 11 bases between them. The CDR3 DNA reads as TGTGCCAGCAGTTATATAAGTACGGACACTGAAGCTTTCTTT. Its protein is CASSYISTDTEAFF.

Here the CDR3 DNA reads TGCAGCGTTGAGAGTCCTCAAGAGACCCAGTACTTC. Translating it yields CSVESPQETQYF. This rearrangement joins TRBV29-1 to TRBJ2-5; no clear D. The length of the CDR3 is 12 residues. V lost 3 bases to trimming and J lost 2 bases, with 7 bases between them. Germline values: CDR1 SQVTM, CDR2 ANQGSEA. The full variable domain, its missing parts supplied by reference TRBV29-1 and TRBJ2-5, is SAVISQKPSRDICQRGTSLTIQCQVDSQVTMMFWYRQQPGQSLTLIATANQGSEATYESGFVIDKFPISRPNLTFSTLTVSNMSPEDSSIYLCSVESPQETQYFGPGTRLLVL.